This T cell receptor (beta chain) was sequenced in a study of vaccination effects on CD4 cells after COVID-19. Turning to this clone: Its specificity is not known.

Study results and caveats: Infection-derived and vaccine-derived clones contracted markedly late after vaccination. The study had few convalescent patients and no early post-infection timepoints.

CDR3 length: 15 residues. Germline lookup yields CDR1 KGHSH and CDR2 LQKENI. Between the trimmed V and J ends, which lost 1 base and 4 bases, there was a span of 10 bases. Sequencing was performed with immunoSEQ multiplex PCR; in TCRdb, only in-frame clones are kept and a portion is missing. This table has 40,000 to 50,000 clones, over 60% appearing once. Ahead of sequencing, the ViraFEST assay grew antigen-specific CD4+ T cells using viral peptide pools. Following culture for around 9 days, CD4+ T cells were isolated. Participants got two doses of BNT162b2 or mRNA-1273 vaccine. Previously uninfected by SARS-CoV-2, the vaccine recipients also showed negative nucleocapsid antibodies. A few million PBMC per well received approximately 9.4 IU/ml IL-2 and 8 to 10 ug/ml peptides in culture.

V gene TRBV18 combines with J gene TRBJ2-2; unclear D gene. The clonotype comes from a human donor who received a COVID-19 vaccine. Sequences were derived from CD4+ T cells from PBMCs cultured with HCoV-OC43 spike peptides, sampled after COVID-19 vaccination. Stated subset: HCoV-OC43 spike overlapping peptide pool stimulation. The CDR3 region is CASSPLASGTGELFF. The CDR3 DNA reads TGTGCCAGCTCACCACTAGCTTCGGGCACCGGGGAGCTGTTTTTT.